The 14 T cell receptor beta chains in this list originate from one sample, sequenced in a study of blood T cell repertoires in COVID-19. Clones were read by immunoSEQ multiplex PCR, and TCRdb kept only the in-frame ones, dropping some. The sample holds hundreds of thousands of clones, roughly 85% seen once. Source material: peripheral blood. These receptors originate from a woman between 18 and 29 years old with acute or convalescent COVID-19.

The DNA of the CDR3 is TGTGCCAGTACCACGGACAGGGTAGGCACTGAAGCTTTCTTT. It specifies CASTTDRVGTEAFF. This chain uses TRBV19 with TRBJ1-1; 8 positions match TRBD1. V shed 7 bases, J shed 4 bases, and the junction held 8 bases outside the gene matches. The CDR3 spans 14 residues. Germline V gene sequence: CDR1 LNHDA, CDR2 SQIVND (reference sequence).

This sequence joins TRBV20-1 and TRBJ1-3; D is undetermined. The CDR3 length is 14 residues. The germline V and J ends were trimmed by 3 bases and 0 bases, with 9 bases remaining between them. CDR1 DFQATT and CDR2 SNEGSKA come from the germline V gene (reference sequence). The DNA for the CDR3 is TGCAGTGCTAGTATTCGGAGCTCTGGAAACACCATATATTTT. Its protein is CSASIRSSGNTIYF.

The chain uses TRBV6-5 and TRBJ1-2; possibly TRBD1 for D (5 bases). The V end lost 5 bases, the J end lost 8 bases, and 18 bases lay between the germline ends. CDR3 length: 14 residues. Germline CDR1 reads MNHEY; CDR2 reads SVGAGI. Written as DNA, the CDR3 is TGTGCCAGCAGTCCCGGGGACTCCACAGGAGGCTACACCTTC. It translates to CASSPGDSTGGYTF.

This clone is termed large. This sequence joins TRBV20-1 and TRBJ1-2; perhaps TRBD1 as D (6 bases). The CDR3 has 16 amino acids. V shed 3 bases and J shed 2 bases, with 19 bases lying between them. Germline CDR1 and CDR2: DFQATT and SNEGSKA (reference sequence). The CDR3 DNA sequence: TGCAGTGCTAGTGTGTTGGGGGGGCGAGTCAACTATGGCTACACCTTC. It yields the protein CSASVLGGRVNYGYTF.

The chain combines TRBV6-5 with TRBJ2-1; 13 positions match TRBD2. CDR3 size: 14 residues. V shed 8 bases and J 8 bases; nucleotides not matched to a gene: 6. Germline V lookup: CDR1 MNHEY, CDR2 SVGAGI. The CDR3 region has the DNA TGTGCCAGCGGTCGGACTAGCGGGGGTGATGAGCAGTTCTTC. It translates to CASGRTSGGDEQFF.

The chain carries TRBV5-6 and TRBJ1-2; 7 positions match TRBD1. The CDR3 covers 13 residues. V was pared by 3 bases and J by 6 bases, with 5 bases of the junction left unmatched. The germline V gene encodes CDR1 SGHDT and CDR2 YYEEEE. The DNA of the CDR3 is TGTGCCAGCAGCTCGACAGGGTGGAATGGCTACACCTTC. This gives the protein CASSSTGWNGYTF.

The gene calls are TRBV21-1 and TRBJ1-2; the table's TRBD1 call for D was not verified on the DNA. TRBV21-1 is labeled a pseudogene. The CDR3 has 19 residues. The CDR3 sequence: CASSGGNPVPGQPYYGYTF. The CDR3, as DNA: TGTGCCAGCAGCGGGGGAAATCCAGTCCCGGGACAGCCTTACTATGGCTACACCTTC.

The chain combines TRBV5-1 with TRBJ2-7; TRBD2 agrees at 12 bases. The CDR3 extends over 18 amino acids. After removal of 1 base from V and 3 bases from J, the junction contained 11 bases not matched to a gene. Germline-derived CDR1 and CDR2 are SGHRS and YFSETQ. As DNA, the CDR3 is TGCGCCAGCAGCTTGTCACTAGCGGGGGGCCTAACTAACTACGAGCAGTACTTC. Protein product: CASSLSLAGGLTNYEQYF.

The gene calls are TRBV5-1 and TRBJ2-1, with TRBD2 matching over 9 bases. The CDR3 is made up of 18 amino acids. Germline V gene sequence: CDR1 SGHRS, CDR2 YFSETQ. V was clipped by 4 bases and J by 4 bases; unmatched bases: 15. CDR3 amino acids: CASSPRGSSGTVYNEQFF. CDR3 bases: TGCGCCAGCAGCCCCCGAGGGTCTAGCGGGACCGTTTACAATGAGCAGTTCTTC.

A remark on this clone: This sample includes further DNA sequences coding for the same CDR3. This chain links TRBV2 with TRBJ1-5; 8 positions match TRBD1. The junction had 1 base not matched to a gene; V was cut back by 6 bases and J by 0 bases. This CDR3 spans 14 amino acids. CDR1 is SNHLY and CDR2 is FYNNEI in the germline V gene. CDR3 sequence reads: CASSDRGSNQPQHF. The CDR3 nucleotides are TGTGCCAGCAGCGACAGGGGTAGCAATCAGCCCCAGCATTTT. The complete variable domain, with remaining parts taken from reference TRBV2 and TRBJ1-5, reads EPEVTQTPSHQVTQMGQEVILRCVPISNHLYFYWYRQILGQKVEFLVSFYNNEISEKSEIFDDQFSVERPDGSNFTLKIRSTKLEDSAMYFCASSDRGSNQPQHFGDGTRLSIL.

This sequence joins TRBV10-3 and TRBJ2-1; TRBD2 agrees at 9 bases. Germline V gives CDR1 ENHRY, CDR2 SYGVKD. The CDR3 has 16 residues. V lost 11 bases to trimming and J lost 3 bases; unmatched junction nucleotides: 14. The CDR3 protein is CAGKGKRGAIYNEQFF. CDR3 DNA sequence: TGTGCCGGCAAAGGAAAGCGGGGGGCAATCTACAATGAGCAGTTCTTC.

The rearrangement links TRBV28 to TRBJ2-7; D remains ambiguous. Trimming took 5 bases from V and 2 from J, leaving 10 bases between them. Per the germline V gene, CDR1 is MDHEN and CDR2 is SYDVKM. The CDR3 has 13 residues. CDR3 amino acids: CASSKSPAYEQYF. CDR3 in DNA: TGTGCCAGCAGTAAGTCACCGGCCTACGAGCAGTACTTC.

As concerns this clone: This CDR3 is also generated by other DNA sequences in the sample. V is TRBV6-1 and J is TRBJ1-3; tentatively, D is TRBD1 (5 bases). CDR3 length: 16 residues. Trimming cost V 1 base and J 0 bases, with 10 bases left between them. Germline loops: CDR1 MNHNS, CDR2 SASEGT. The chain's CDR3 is CASSEVGTVSGNTIYF. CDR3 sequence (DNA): TGTGCCAGCAGTGAAGTGGGGACTGTCTCTGGAAACACCATATATTTT.

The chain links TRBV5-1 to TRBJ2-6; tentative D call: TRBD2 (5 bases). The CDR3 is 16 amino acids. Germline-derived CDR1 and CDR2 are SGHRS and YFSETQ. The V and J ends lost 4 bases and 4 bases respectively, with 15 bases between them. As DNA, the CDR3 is TGCGCCAGCAGCCCCGAGGGCGGAGCCGGGGCCAACGTCCTGACTTTC. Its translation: CASSPEGGAGANVLTF. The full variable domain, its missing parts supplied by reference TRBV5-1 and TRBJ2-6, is KAGVTQTPRYLIKTRGQQVTLSCSPISGHRSVSWYQQTPGQGLQFLFEYFSETQRNKGNFPGRFSGRQFSNSRSEMNVSTLELGDSALYLCASSPEGGAGANVLTFGAGSRLTVL.